Given below is one T cell receptor (beta chain) in context. The target antigen is unknown. These data belong to a study of cytomegalovirus exposure and HLA in healthy donors. Regarding the study as a whole: Researchers reported that a few CMV-associated chains were confirmed in vitro as CMV antigen-specific. Analysis was carried out at a later point, and it linked a missense DCLRE1C variant to TCR beta V- and J-gene trimming. Researchers catalogued around 150 TCR beta chains as cytomegalovirus-associated.

Germline CDR1 and CDR2: KGHSH and LQKENI. The trim removed 4 bases at V and 3 bases at J, leaving 9 bases unmatched. The CDR3 extends over 17 amino acids. The primer mix had 60 Vbeta and 13 Jbeta primers. The data were produced by immunoSEQ multiplex PCR, yet TCRdb's version contains in-frame clones alone and is incomplete. The sample gives about 160,000 clones, 75% to 85% of which show up once; about 6% is in the top ten. The sequence derives from a man in his fifties or sixties in good health and CMV-seropositive. Source material: PBMCs. This sequence joins TRBV18 and TRBJ2-3; 11 bases are a match to TRBD2. The CDR3 bases are TGTGCCAGCTCACAAGGGACTAGCGGTCCAGTTACAGATACGCAGTATTTT. Its protein is CASSQGTSGPVTDTQYF.